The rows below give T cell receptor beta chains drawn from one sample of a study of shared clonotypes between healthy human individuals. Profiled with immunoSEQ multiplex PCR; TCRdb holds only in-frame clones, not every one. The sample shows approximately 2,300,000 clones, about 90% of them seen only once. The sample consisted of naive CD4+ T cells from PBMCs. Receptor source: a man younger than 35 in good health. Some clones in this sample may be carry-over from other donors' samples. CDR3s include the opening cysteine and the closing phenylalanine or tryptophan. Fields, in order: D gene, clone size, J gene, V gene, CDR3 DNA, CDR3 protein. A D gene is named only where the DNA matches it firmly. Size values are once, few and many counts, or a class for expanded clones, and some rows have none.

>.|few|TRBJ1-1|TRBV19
TGTGCCAGTAGTATTCGGGGGAACACTGAAGCTTTCTTT
CASSIRGNTEAFF
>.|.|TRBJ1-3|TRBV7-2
TGTGCCAGCAGCCGGTCTGGTCTTGGAAACACCATATATTTT
CASSRSGLGNTIYF
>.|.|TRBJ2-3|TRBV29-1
TGCAGCGTTGGACTAAGCACAGATACGCAGTATTTT
CSVGLSTDTQYF
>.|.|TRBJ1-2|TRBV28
TGTGCCAGCAGCCTGGTCCGCTCGGGGGGCTACACCTTC
CASSLVRSGGYTF
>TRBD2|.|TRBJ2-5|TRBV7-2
TGTGCCAGCAGCGCAGCGGGGGGCCAAGAGACCCAGTACTTC
CASSAAGGQETQYF
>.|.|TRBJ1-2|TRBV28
TGTGCCAGCACCTCGCCCAATCCCGGTAACTATGGCTACACCTTC
CASTSPNPGNYGYTF
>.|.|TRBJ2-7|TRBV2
TGTGCCACCTTGTGGGGGGCCAGCTCCTACGAGCAGTACTTC
CATLWGASSYEQYF
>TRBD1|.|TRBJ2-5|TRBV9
TGTGCCAGCAGCGTAGCTCTTGGACAGGGGCAAGAGACCCAGTACTTC
CASSVALGQGQETQYF
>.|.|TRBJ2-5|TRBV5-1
TGCGCCAGCAGCTTGGCCCCAGGGTCGGTGGAGACCCAGTACTTC
CASSLAPGSVETQYF
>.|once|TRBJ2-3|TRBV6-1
TGTGCCAGCAGAATAACAACCTGGGGCACAGATACGCAGTATTTT
CASRITTWGTDTQYF
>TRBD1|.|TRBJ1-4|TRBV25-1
TGTGCCAGCAGCGAAGCCAGGGGGCGTCATGAAAAACTGTTTTTT
CASSEARGRHEKLFF
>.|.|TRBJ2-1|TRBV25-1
TGTGCCAGCAGTGAACGTCTAGGGGGTAGCTCCTACAATGAGCAGTTCTTC
CASSERLGGSSYNEQFF
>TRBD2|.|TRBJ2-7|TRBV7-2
TGTGCCAGCAGCTTAGTCGGACTAGCGGGAGTGGAGGAGCAGTACTTC
CASSLVGLAGVEEQYF
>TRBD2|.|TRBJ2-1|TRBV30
TGTGCCTGGCTGGCCGGGGGGTCAACCCGAGGGGAGCAGTTCTTC
CAWLAGGSTRGEQFF
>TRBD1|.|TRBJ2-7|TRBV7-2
TGTGCCAGCAGCTACCAGGGACAGGACACAGCCTACGAGCAGTACTTC
CASSYQGQDTAYEQYF
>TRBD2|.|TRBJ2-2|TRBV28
TGTGCCAGCAGTTTCTCTTGGACTAGCGGGAGAGGCGGGGGATACGCCGGGGAGCTGTTTTTT
CASSFSWTSGRGGGYAGELFF
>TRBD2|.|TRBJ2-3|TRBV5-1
TGCGCCAGCAGCTTACCCCGGGGGGACACAGATACGCAGTATTTT
CASSLPRGDTDTQYF
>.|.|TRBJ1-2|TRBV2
TGTGCCAGCACCCAGATCGGACAGATCTCCTATGGCTACACCTTC
CASTQIGQISYGYTF
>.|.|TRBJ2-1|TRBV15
TGTGCCACCAGCAGAGTACTAGACTATGAGCAGTTCTTC
CATSRVLDYEQFF
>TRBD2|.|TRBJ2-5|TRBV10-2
TGCGCCAGCAGTGATCCGGGACTAGCATGGATGGCACAAGAGACCCAGTACTTC
CASSDPGLAWMAQETQYF
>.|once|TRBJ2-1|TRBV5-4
TGTGCCAGCAGCTTTTTCCCTGGCGATGAGCAGTTCTTC
CASSFFPGDEQFF
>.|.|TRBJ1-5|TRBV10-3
TGTGCCATCAGTGATTCGGGGACCCGGCAGCCCCAGCATTTT
CAISDSGTRQPQHF
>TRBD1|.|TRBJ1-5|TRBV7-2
TGTGCCAGCAGCCCAATTGCAGGGGGCAACAATCAGCCCCAGCATTTT
CASSPIAGGNNQPQHF
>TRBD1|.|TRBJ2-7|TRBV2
TGTGCCAGCGGGCGGGACAGGATCTACGAGCAGTACTTC
CASGRDRIYEQYF
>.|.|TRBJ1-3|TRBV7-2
TGTGCCAGCAGCTTCCCGGGGCGCGGAAACACCATATATTTT
CASSFPGRGNTIYF
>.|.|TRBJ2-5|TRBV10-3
TGTGCCATCCAATGGACGGAGCAAGAGACCCAGTACTTC
CAIQWTEQETQYF
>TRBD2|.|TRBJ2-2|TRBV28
TGTGCCAGCAGTTTGGGAGGGACCGGGACCGGGGAGCTGTTTTTT
CASSLGGTGTGELFF
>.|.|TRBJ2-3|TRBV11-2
TGTGCCAGCAGCTTAGCAGGGTTCAGGGATACGCAGTATTTT
CASSLAGFRDTQYF
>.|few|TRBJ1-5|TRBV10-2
TGCGCCAGCAGGGGGGGAGTGGGGCAGCCCCAGCATTTT
CASRGGVGQPQHF